The 23 T cell receptor beta chains below were found in one sample sequenced in a study of OX40 agonist ivuxolimab in advanced cancers. Sequenced by immunoSEQ multiplex PCR; TCRdb stores in-frame clones only, minus some. Of under 110,000 clones listed, about nine tenths are singletons. The sequencing used CD4+ or CD8+ T cells sorted from blood, collected in a trial of the OX40 agonist ivuxolimab. These TCRs come from an adult with an advanced solid tumor such as melanoma, head and neck, liver or kidney cancer.

The chain is built from TRBV19 and TRBJ1-4; the D is unclear. The CDR3 totals 15 residues. In germline, CDR1 is LNHDA, CDR2 SQIVND (reference sequence). Trimming left V 5 bases short and J 4 bases short, with 14 bases between. CDR3 in amino acids: CASSPGPSLNEKLFF. Written as DNA, the CDR3 is TGTGCCAGTAGTCCGGGCCCTAGCCTTAATGAAAAACTGTTTTTT.

The J gene is TRBJ2-6, the V gene TRBV28; D call uncertain. The V end was cut by 5 bases, the J end by 1 base, with 12 bases between. The CDR3 covers 16 residues. Germline CDR1 is MDHEN and CDR2 is SYDVKM. This CDR3 is CASSTQAQSGANVLTF. CDR3 DNA sequence: TGTGCCAGCAGTACCCAAGCGCAGTCTGGGGCCAACGTCCTGACTTTC.

This chain joins TRBV4-3 and TRBJ1-3; the D is unclear. Germline CDR1 LGHNA, CDR2 YSLEER. V gave up 4 bases and J gave up 0 bases, with 10 bases separating them. The CDR3 sequence is 15 residues long. The CDR3: CASSPNTISGNTIYF. The CDR3 bases are TGCGCCAGCAGCCCTAACACAATCTCTGGAAACACCATATATTTT.

This clone appeared a few times. The rearrangement joins TRBV6-5 to TRBJ1-3; D might be TRBD1 (5 bases). Germline loops: CDR1 MNHEY, CDR2 SVGAGI. Trimming stripped 8 bases from V and 3 bases from J, with 17 bases between. The CDR3 consists of 15 residues. The DNA of the CDR3 is TGTGCCAGCTCGGGCCAGGGCCCATATGGAAACACCATATATTTT. This encodes CASSGQGPYGNTIYF.

The chain employs TRBV5-1 and TRBJ1-4; D unclear. The CDR3 sequence is 13 residues long. Trimming removed 2 bases from V and 12 bases from J, with 14 bases in between. The germline V gene encodes CDR1 SGHRS and CDR2 YFSETQ. In DNA, the CDR3 is TGCGCCAGCAGCTTAGGTGCAGTAAGCCAACTGTTTTTT. Residues: CASSLGAVSQLFF.

The chain recombines TRBV5-8 with TRBJ1-5; 8 nucleotides align to TRBD1. The junction had 4 bases not matched to a gene; V was cut back by 1 base and J by 7 bases. Germline lookup yields CDR1 SGHTS and CDR2 YDEGEE. This CDR3 has 14 amino acids. The CDR3 spells CASSLQGARQPQHF. The DNA of the CDR3 is TGTGCCAGCAGCTTGCAGGGGGCGAGGCAGCCCCAGCATTTT.

The gene calls are TRBV7-9 and TRBJ1-5; perhaps TRBD1 as D (5 bases). Trimming stripped 4 bases from V and 7 bases from J, with 17 bases between. This CDR3 is 15 amino acids long. The germline V gene encodes CDR1 SEHNR and CDR2 FQNEAQ (reference sequence). The CDR3 is CASSSPAGGMQPQHF. The CDR3, as DNA: TGTGCCAGCAGCTCCCCGGCGGGGGGGATGCAGCCCCAGCATTTT.

The chain employs TRBV5-5 and TRBJ2-1; no clear D. CDR1 is SGHKS, CDR2 YYEKEE, per germline (reference sequence). Deletions cut 5 bases from V and 5 bases from J, with 17 bases between. The CDR3 consists of 15 residues. The CDR3 loop is CASSFSSFGHNEQFF. Written as DNA, the CDR3 is TGTGCCAGCAGTTTCTCCTCTTTCGGACACAATGAGCAGTTCTTC.

The J gene is TRBJ1-2, the V gene TRBV19, with 9 bases matching TRBD1. V lost 7 bases and J lost 4; bases outside the gene matches: 13. The germline V gene has CDR1 LNHDA and CDR2 SQIVND (reference sequence). The CDR3 loop spans 16 amino acids. The CDR3 sequence is CASTPWGQGGIYGYTF. The DNA of the CDR3 is TGTGCCAGTACACCTTGGGGACAGGGAGGAATCTATGGCTACACCTTC.

V is TRBV14 and J is TRBJ2-7; unclear D gene. V gave up 4 bases and J gave up 5 bases, with 9 bases separating them. CDR1 is SGHDN and CDR2 is FVKESK in the germline V gene. The CDR3 is 12 amino acids. CDR3 loop: CASSRVRNEQYF. For the CDR3, the DNA is TGTGCCAGCAGCCGAGTTAGGAACGAGCAGTACTTC.

This chain uses TRBV7-2 with TRBJ1-2, with D tentatively TRBD1 (5 bases). The CDR3 has 15 residues. CDR1 is SGHTA and CDR2 is FQGNSA in the germline V gene. Trimming left V 1 base short and J 2 bases short, with 11 bases between. The chain's CDR3 is CASSLDQGWNYGYTF. In DNA form, the CDR3 reads TGTGCCAGCAGCTTAGATCAGGGTTGGAACTATGGCTACACCTTC.

The V gene is TRBV2, the J gene TRBJ1-1; D call uncertain. V lost 4 bases, J lost 11 bases, and 11 bases lay in between. Germline V gene sequence: CDR1 SNHLY, CDR2 FYNNEI. The CDR3 consists of 11 residues. CDR3 sequence (DNA): TGTGCCAGCAGTGTCCGCTCCGATGCTTTCTTT. It codes for CASSVRSDAFF.

The chain joins TRBV30 to TRBJ1-5; maybe TRBD1 (5 bases). CDR1 GTSNPN and CDR2 SVGIG come from the germline V gene (reference sequence). This CDR3 is 14 amino acids long. V shed 0 bases and J shed 2 bases, with 8 bases lying between them. CDR3 region: CAWSVRDGNQPQHF. The CDR3 bases are TGTGCCTGGAGTGTACGGGACGGCAATCAGCCCCAGCATTTT.

The CDR3 DNA reads as TGCAGCGTTACCCGGGGATACAATGAGCAGTTCTTC. Translation gives CSVTRGYNEQFF. The J gene is TRBJ2-1, the V gene TRBV29-1, with a tentative D call TRBD2 (5 bases). V lost 5 bases, J lost 4 bases, and 9 bases lay in between. Per the germline V gene, CDR1 is SQVTM and CDR2 is ANQGSEA. CDR3 size: 12 residues.

The chain employs TRBV7-2 and TRBJ1-2; D not resolved. Germline V lookup: CDR1 SGHTA, CDR2 FQGNSA. CDR3 size: 14 residues. Trimming pared 1 base from V and 3 bases from J, leaving 9 bases between. CDR3 sequence reads: CASSLVLSYYGYTF. In DNA, the CDR3 is TGTGCCAGCAGCTTAGTCTTGTCTTACTATGGCTACACCTTC.

This clone was found once. The rearrangement joins TRBV6-5 to TRBJ1-1; D not certain. Per germline, CDR1 MNHEY and CDR2 SVGAGI. V was cut by 6 bases and J by 8 bases, with 16 bases left in between. This CDR3 has 13 amino acids. CDR3: CASRRGRMGEAFF. CDR3 nucleotides: TGTGCCAGCAGGCGAGGAAGGATGGGGGAAGCTTTCTTT.

The V and J genes are TRBV25-1 and TRBJ1-1, with D hard to call. This CDR3 contains 16 residues. V was shortened by 1 base and J by 1 base, with 13 bases between the two germline ends. Looked up from germline, CDR1 is MGHDK and CDR2 is SYGVNS. The DNA of the CDR3 is TGTGCCAGCAGTGAATCCCCCCCCACCCCGAACACTGAAGCTTTCTTT. Translated, it gives CASSESPPTPNTEAFF.

The chain recombines TRBV30 with TRBJ1-2; maybe TRBD1 (5 bases). Germline lookup yields CDR1 GTSNPN and CDR2 SVGIG (reference sequence). The CDR3 loop spans 14 amino acids. V was pared by 5 bases and J by 0 bases, with 13 bases between. Written as DNA, the CDR3 is TGTGCCTGGGCCAGGGAGATCGCTAACTATGGCTACACCTTC. Translation gives CAWAREIANYGYTF.

The V call is TRBV18, the J call TRBJ2-5, with D tentatively TRBD2 (5 bases). This CDR3 contains 16 residues. V dropped 3 bases and J dropped 5 bases, with 19 bases sitting between them. Germline CDR1 reads KGHSH; CDR2 reads LQKENI. In DNA form, the CDR3 reads TGTGCCAGCTCACCGTCGGACTCGTCCTATCGGGAGACCCAGTACTTC. Translated, it gives CASSPSDSSYRETQYF.

The chain uses TRBV14 and TRBJ1-1; TRBD1 might be the D (6 bases). Germline V CDR1 and CDR2: SGHDN, FVKESK. V lost 6 bases to trimming and J lost 2 bases, with 10 bases between them. CDR3 length equals 13 residues. The CDR3 DNA follows: TGTGCCAGCAGTTCGGGGGCAAACACTGAAGCTTTCTTT. Encoded protein: CASSSGANTEAFF. Complete variable domain (other parts from reference TRBV14 and TRBJ1-1): EAGVTQFPSHSVIEKGQTVTLRCDPISGHDNLYWYRRVMGKEIKFLLHFVKESKQDESGMPNNRFLAERTGGTYSTLKVQPAELEDSGVYFCASSSGANTEAFFGQGTRLTVV.

About this clone: This CDR3 is also generated by other DNA sequences in the sample. The J gene is TRBJ1-5, the V gene TRBV6-5; D is unresolved. In germline, CDR1 is MNHEY, CDR2 SVGAGI. V shed 2 bases and J shed 4 bases, with 3 bases lying between them. CDR3 length equals 12 residues. In nucleotides, the CDR3 is TGTGCCAGCAGTTACCTGAATCAGCCCCAGCATTTT. Its protein is CASSYLNQPQHF.

The genes are TRBV5-6 and TRBJ2-7; D is unclear. Germline CDR1 reads SGHDT; CDR2 reads YYEEEE. This CDR3 is 12 amino acids long. V dropped 2 bases and J dropped 3 bases, with 6 bases sitting between them. The CDR3 loop is CASSFGYYEQYF. The CDR3 nucleotides read TGTGCCAGCAGCTTCGGATACTACGAGCAGTACTTC.

The V gene is TRBV7-6, the J gene TRBJ2-3; weak D call: TRBD2 (7 bases). CDR3 length equals 17 residues. Germline loops: CDR1 SGHVS, CDR2 FNYEAQ. Between the trimmed V and J ends, which lost 1 base and 8 bases, there was a span of 22 bases. The CDR3 spells CASSLVGGPRSAGTQYF. DNA of the CDR3: TGTGCCAGCAGCTTAGTGGGGGGGCCTAGAAGTGCGGGTACGCAGTATTTT.